A single sample gave rise to the 18 T cell receptor beta chains below, sequenced in a study of shared clonotypes between healthy human individuals. The assay was immunoSEQ multiplex PCR, and TCRdb's table has in-frame clones only and misses some. The table includes fewer than 550,000 clones, roughly 85% detected once. Specimen: PBMCs. These receptors originate from a middle-aged woman in good health. Some clones in this sample may be carry-over from other donors' samples.

The chain uses TRBV5-6 and TRBJ2-3; 7 bases are shared with TRBD2. The CDR3 runs to 17 residues. Germline CDR1 is SGHDT and CDR2 is YYEEEE. Trimming removed 0 bases from V and 5 bases from J; junction bases left unmatched: 12. The CDR3: CASSLGASGSEVDTQYF. The CDR3 DNA follows: TGTGCCAGCAGCTTGGGTGCTAGCGGATCCGAGGTAGATACGCAGTATTTT.

The rearrangement uses TRBV18 and TRBJ1-5; TRBD1 aligns across 7 bases. There are 15 residues in the CDR3. Germline CDR1 reads KGHSH; CDR2 reads LQKENI. V gave up 5 bases and J gave up 3 bases; unmatched junction bases: 7. This chain's CDR3 is CASSAGTANNQPQHF. CDR3 DNA: TGTGCCAGCTCAGCCGGGACAGCCAACAATCAGCCCCAGCATTTT.

The chain carries TRBV7-2 and TRBJ2-3; possibly TRBD1 or TRBD2 for D (6 bases each). CDR3 length: 16 residues. Germline V gene lookup returns CDR1 SGHTA and CDR2 FQGNSA. Trimming stripped 6 bases from V and 5 bases from J, with 21 bases between. CDR3 DNA: TGTGCCAGCAGGGGTGGGGGGCAGAATGTCCTAGATACGCAGTATTTT. Its translation is CASRGGGQNVLDTQYF.

This chain joins TRBV6-6 and TRBJ1-2; D uncertain. Germline CDR1 reads MNHNY; CDR2 reads SVGAGI (reference sequence). This CDR3 is 15 amino acids long. The V end lost 0 bases, the J end lost 4 bases, and 12 bases lay between the germline ends. The CDR3 here is CASSYSQTSSYGYTF. The CDR3 nucleotides are TGTGCCAGCAGTTACTCGCAGACTAGTAGCTATGGCTACACCTTC.

The rearrangement uses TRBV2 and TRBJ2-3; TRBD2 matches 14 bases. The CDR3 is 16 residues long. The V segment lost 4 bases and the J segment 4 bases; nucleotides outside the gene matches: 4. Germline V gene data show CDR1 as SNHLY and CDR2 as FYNNEI. The CDR3 DNA follows: TGTGCCAGCAGTGGTTCGGGACTAGCGGGAGCAGATACGCAGTATTTT. Its translation is CASSGSGLAGADTQYF.

The chain has TRBV4-2 and TRBJ1-1; unclear D gene. The V and J ends lost 2 bases and 0 bases respectively, with 10 bases between them. CDR3 length: 15 residues. The V gene's germline CDR1 is LGHNA and CDR2 YNFKEQ. CDR3 amino acids: CASSQPGRMNTEAFF. The CDR3 DNA follows: TGTGCCAGCAGCCAACCCGGCCGCATGAACACTGAAGCTTTCTTT.

In this sample, this clone turned up a few times. The genes are TRBV12-5 and TRBJ2-3, with 10 bases identical to TRBD2. CDR3 size: 14 residues. CDR1 and CDR2 from the germline V gene are LGHNT and FRNRAP. V shed 6 bases and J 2 bases; nucleotides not matched to a gene: 2. CDR3 nucleotides: TGTGCTAGTGGACTAGCGGGACCCACAGATACGCAGTATTTT. Residues: CASGLAGPTDTQYF.

The genes are TRBV25-1 and TRBJ2-5; no firm D call. This CDR3 is built from 13 residues. CDR1 MGHDK and CDR2 SYGVNS come from the germline V gene. V lost 8 bases, J lost 0 bases, and 10 bases lay in between. CDR3 sequence reads: CASCWTHQETQYF. The CDR3 DNA follows: TGTGCCAGCTGCTGGACCCACCAAGAGACCCAGTACTTC.

This chain uses TRBV11-3 with TRBJ2-3; 14 bases are a match to TRBD2. CDR1 SGHNT and CDR2 YENEEA come from the germline V gene. With 4 bases clipped from V and 3 bases from J, the junction kept 3 bases outside the gene matches. The CDR3 contains 16 residues. The CDR3 loop is CASSSGTSGRTDTQYF. The CDR3 DNA reads as TGTGCCAGCAGCTCCGGGACTAGCGGGAGAACAGATACGCAGTATTTT.

V and J are TRBV27 and TRBJ1-6; unclear D gene. The CDR3 has 14 residues. V gave up 3 bases and J gave up 5 bases, with 8 bases separating them. In germline, CDR1 is MNHEY, CDR2 SMNVEV (reference sequence). CDR3 region: CASSFRGHNSPLHF. The CDR3 DNA reads TGTGCCAGCAGTTTCCGCGGGCATAATTCACCCCTCCACTTT.

Comments on this clone: This likely reflects a read error, since a far larger clone is one base away. This chain uses TRBV30 with TRBJ2-1; TRBD1 is a possible D gene (6 bases). Germline values: CDR1 GTSNPN, CDR2 SVGIG (reference sequence). V was shortened by 0 bases and J by 2 bases, with 14 bases between the two germline ends. This CDR3 is 16 amino acids long. The CDR3 is CAWSVGGGATYNEQFF. Here the CDR3 DNA reads TGTGCCTGGAGTGTAGGTGGGGGCGCCACCTACAATGAGCAGTTCTTC.

This clone was detected only a few times. The chain recombines TRBV27 with TRBJ1-2, with D perhaps TRBD1 (5 bases). The CDR3 is made up of 14 amino acids. V was trimmed by 6 bases and J by 4 bases, leaving 15 bases between them. CDR1 and CDR2 from the germline V gene are MNHEY and SMNVEV (reference sequence). CDR3 DNA: TGTGCCAGCAGCCCTCAGGGTAACGGCTATGGCTACACCTTC. Translating it yields CASSPQGNGYGYTF.

The rearrangement uses TRBV5-1 and TRBJ2-3; D unresolved. The V gene lost 5 bases and the J gene lost 5 bases, with 9 bases spanning the gap. Germline lookup yields CDR1 SGHRS and CDR2 YFSETQ. The CDR3 length is 12 residues. The CDR3 spells CASRGEGDTQYF. The CDR3 coding sequence is TGCGCCAGCAGGGGCGAAGGAGATACGCAGTATTTT.

The chain has TRBV7-9 and TRBJ2-3; D might be TRBD1 (7 bases). Germline-derived CDR1 and CDR2 are SEHNR and FQNEAQ (reference sequence). The CDR3 totals 17 residues. The V end was cut by 0 bases, the J end by 3 bases, with 16 bases between. CDR3 bases: TGTGCCAGCAGCTTAGCGAAGGCAGGGGGGTTGACAGATACGCAGTATTTT. It yields the protein CASSLAKAGGLTDTQYF.

This clone was seen just once. The chain is built from TRBV19 and TRBJ2-5, with D possibly TRBD1 on 5 matching bases. Germline V gene lookup returns CDR1 LNHDA and CDR2 SQIVND (reference sequence). The CDR3 spans 16 residues. V lost 5 bases, J lost 3 bases, and 19 bases lay in between. CDR3 nucleotide sequence: TGTGCCAGTAGTCCATCCCCGCAAGGGGAAAAAGAGACCCAGTACTTC. This gives the protein CASSPSPQGEKETQYF.

This chain joins TRBV5-8 and TRBJ2-1, with 8 bases fitting TRBD2. Germline CDR1 SGHTS, CDR2 YDEGEE. The junction had 2 bases not matched to a gene; V was cut back by 0 bases and J by 0 bases. CDR3 length: 16 residues. The CDR3 sequence: CASSLGTSGSYNEQFF. Written as DNA, the CDR3 is TGTGCCAGCAGCTTGGGAACTAGCGGCTCCTACAATGAGCAGTTCTTC.

V usage is TRBV21-1 and J usage is TRBJ1-2; the table's D call TRBD1 went unverified against the DNA. TRBV21-1 is described as a pseudogene. The CDR3 has 15 amino acids. The CDR3 region is CASTQGQGKWDGYTF. CDR3 in DNA: TGTGCCAGCACCCAAGGACAGGGGAAGTGGGATGGCTACACCTTC.

This clone was seen only a few times. This sample also contains other DNA sequences that code for the same CDR3. The V and J genes are TRBV7-3 and TRBJ2-3; 10 bases map to TRBD2. J was trimmed by 2 bases and V by 5 bases; bases with no gene match: 7. Germline V gene lookup returns CDR1 SGHTA and CDR2 FQGTGA. The CDR3 spans 16 residues. The CDR3 region has the DNA TGTGCCAGCAGCCTCGGACTAGCGGAAATCACAGATACGCAGTATTTT. Translated: CASSLGLAEITDTQYF.